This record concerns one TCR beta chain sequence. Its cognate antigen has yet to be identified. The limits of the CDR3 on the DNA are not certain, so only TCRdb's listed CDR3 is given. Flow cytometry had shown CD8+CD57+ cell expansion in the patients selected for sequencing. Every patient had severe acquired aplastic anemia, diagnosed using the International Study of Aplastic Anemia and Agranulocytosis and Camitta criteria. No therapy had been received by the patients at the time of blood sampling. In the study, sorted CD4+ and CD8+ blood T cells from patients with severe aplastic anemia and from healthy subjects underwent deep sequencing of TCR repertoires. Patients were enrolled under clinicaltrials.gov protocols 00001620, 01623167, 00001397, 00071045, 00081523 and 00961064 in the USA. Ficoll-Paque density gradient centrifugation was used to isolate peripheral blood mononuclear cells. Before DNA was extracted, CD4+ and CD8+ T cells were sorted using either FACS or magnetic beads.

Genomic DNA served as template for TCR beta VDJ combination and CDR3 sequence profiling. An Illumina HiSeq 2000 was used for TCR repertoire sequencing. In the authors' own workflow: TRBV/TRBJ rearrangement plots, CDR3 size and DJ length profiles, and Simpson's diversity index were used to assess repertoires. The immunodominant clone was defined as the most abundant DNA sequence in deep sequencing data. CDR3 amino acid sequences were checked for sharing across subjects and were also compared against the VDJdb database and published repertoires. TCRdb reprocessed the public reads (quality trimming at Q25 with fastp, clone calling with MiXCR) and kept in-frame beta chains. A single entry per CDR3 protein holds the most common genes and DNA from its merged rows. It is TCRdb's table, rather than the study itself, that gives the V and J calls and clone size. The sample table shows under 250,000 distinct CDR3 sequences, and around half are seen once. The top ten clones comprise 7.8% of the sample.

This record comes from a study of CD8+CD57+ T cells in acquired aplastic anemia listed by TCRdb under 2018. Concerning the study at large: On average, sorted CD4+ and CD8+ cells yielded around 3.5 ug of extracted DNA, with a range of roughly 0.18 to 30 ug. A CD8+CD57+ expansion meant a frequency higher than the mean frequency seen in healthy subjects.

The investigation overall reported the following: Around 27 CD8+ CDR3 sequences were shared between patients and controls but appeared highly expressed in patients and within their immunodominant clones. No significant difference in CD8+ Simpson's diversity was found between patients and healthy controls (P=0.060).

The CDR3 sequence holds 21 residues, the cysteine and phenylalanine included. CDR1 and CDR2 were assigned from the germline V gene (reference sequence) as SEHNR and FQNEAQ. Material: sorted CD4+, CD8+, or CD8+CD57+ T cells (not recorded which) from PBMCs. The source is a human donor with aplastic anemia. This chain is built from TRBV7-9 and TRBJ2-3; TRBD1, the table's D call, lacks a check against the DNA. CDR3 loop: CASSFPGGTEAFFGPTDTQYF.